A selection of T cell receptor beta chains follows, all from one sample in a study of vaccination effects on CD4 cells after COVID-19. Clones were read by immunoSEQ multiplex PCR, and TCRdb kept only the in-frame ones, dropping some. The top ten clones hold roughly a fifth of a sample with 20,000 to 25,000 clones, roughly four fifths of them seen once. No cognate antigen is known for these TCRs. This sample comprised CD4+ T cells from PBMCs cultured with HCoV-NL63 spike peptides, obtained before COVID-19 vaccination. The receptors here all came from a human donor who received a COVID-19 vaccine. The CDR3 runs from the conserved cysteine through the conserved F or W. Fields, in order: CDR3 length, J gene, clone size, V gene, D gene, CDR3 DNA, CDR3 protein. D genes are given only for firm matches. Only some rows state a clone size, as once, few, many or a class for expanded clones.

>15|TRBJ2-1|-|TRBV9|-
TGTGCCAGCAGCCCAAGGGAAAAGTCCTACAATGAGCAGTTCTTC
CASSPREKSYNEQFF
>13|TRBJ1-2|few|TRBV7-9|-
TGTGCCACCTCCGGGCAACTCAATACGGGCTACACCTTC
CATSGQLNTGYTF
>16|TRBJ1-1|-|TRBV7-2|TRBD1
TGTGCCAGCAACTCAGAACGCCGACAGGGGGAGCTCGAAGCTTTCTTT
CASNSERRQGELEAFF
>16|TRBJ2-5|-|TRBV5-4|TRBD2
TGTGCCAGCAGCTTGGGAATTAGCGGGGTTGGCGAGACCCAGTACTTC
CASSLGISGVGETQYF
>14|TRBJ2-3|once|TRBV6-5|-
TGTGCCACCAGGGGAGGGTTGGGAACAGATACGCAGTATTTT
CATRGGLGTDTQYF
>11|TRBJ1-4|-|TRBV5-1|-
TGCGCCAGTAGGGAAAATGAAAAACTGTTTTTT
CASRENEKLFF
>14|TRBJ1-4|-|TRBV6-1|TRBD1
TGTGCCAGCAGCCACGGGACAGGGCGAGAAAAACTGTTTTTT
CASSHGTGREKLFF
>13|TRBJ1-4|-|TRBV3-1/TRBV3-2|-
TGTGCCAGCAGCCGAGGGGGAGATGAAAAACTGTTTTTT
CASSRGGDEKLFF
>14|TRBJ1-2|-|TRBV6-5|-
TGTGCCAGCAGTTACTCGAATACAGTTAATGGCTACACCTTC
CASSYSNTVNGYTF
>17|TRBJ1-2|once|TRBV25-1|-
TGTGCCAGCAGGGAGGCGGGGGGGCGTCGAAGGGGCTATGGCTACACCTTC
CASREAGGRRRGYGYTF
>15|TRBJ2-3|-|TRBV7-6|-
TGTGCCAGCAGCTTAGCGGGGGCAAGCACAGATACGCAGTATTTT
CASSLAGASTDTQYF
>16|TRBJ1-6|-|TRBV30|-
TGTGCCTGGAGTGTACTTTCGGGGGCAAGGAACTCACCCCTCCACTTT
CAWSVLSGARNSPLHF
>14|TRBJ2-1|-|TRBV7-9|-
TGTGCCAGCAGCTCCGCCGGCCCAACGAAATCGGTGTTCTTC
CASSSAGPTKSVFF
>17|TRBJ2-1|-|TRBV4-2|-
TGTGCCAGCAGCCAAGTGCCGGGGGACACCTCCTACAATGAGCAGTTCTTC
CASSQVPGDTSYNEQFF
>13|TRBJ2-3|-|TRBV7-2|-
TGTGCCAGCAGTCCGAGCCCAATGGATACGCAGTATTTT
CASSPSPMDTQYF
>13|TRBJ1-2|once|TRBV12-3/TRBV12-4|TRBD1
TGTGCCAGCAGCCTACAGGGGAACTATGGCTACACCTTC
CASSLQGNYGYTF
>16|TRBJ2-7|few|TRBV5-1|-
TGCGCCAGCAGCGCCCAGGACGGACGCACCCCCTACGAGCAGTACTTC
CASSAQDGRTPYEQYF
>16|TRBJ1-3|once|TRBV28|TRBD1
TGTGCCAGCATCTCAGGGGGCACCATCTCTGGAAACACCATATATTTT
CASISGGTISGNTIYF
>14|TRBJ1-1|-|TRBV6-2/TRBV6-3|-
TGTGCCAGCAGTTACACAGGGATGAACACTGAAGCTTTCTTT
CASSYTGMNTEAFF
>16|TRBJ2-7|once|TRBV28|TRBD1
TGTGCCAGCATAACAAGGGCCGGGACAGGGGGCGGCGAGCAGTACTTC
CASITRAGTGGGEQYF
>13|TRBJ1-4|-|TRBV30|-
TGTGCCTGGCGGAGGTCGGCTAATGAAAAACTGTTTTTT
CAWRRSANEKLFF
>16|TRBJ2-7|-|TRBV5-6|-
TGTGCCAGCAGCTTGGCCCCCCTGGGCAGGGTCTACGAGCAGTACTTC
CASSLAPLGRVYEQYF
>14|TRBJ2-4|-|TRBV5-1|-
TGCGCCAGCAGCCCAGGACCGGGCGGAGGCATTCAGTACTTC
CASSPGPGGGIQYF
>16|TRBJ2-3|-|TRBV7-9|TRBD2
TGTGCCAGCAGCTTAGTGGGTGGCGGGGGAGCAGATACGCAGTATTTT
CASSLVGGGGADTQYF
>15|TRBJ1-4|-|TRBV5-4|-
TGTGCCAGCAGCTTGGGGCAGGGCTCTAATGAAAAACTGTTTTTT
CASSLGQGSNEKLFF
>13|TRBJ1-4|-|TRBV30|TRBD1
TGTGCCTGGGCGGGGCAGGGGGATGAAAAACTGTTTTTT
CAWAGQGDEKLFF
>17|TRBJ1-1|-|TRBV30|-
TGTGCCTGGAGTGTACGGGCGTCGAGGGCGGAGAACACTGAAGCTTTCTTT
CAWSVRASRAENTEAFF
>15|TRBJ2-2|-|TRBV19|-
TGTGCCAGTAGTATCGTACGGTCGAACACCGGGGAGCTGTTTTTT
CASSIVRSNTGELFF
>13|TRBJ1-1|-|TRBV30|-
TGTGCCTGGAGTGAAGCAGGGTCCAGTGAAGCTTTCTTT
CAWSEAGSSEAFF
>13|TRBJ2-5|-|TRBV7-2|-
TGTGCCAGCAGCTTAACAGTAAAAGAGACCCAGTACTTC
CASSLTVKETQYF
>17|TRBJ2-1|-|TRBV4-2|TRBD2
TGTGCCAGCAGCCGGGACACCGGGACTAGCGGGAGGAATGAGCAGTTCTTC
CASSRDTGTSGRNEQFF
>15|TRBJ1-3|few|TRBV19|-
TGTGCCGCCCGGCGAGGGGGGAGCTCTGGAAACACCATATATTTT
CAARRGGSSGNTIYF
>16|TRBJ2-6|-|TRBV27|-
TGTGCCAGCAGTTTGGAGGGGGCATTTGGGGCCAACGTCCTGACTTTC
CASSLEGAFGANVLTF
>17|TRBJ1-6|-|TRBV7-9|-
TGTGCCAGCAGCTTAAATCTCAGGAGAAGTAGTAATTCACCCCTCCACTTT
CASSLNLRRSSNSPLHF
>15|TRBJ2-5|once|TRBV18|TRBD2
TGTGCCAGCTCACCGGCTAGCGGGGGCCAAGAGACCCAGTACTTC
CASSPASGGQETQYF
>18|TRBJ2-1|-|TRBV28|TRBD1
TGTGCCAGCAGTTTATCCCGGACAGGGTGGGGCCCCTACAATGAGCAGTTCTTC
CASSLSRTGWGPYNEQFF
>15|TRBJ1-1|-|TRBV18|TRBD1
TGTGCCAGCTCAAAGCCTCCGGGACAGAGGACTGAAGCTTTCTTT
CASSKPPGQRTEAFF
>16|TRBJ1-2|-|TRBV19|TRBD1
TGTGCCAGTCAGGGGAGGGGGCTCCAAAAAGGGTATGGCTACACCTTC
CASQGRGLQKGYGYTF
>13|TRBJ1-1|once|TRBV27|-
TGTGCCAGCAGCCCCTCCCTCCGGACTGAAGCTTTCTTT
CASSPSLRTEAFF